The 16 T cell receptor beta chains below come from one sample, sequenced in a study of regulatory T cells in long-lasting Graves disease. Sample time point: newly diagnosed GD, antithyroid drugs for less than 3 months. The TCR library was made from RNA that had been extracted from PBMCs in TRIzol. Arm-PCR of CDR3 regions and iRepertoire HTBI primers were the basis on which TCR beta libraries were built. TCRdb analysed the multiplex PCR reads with MiXCR anew, one entry per CDR3 protein. This sample has under 300,000 distinct CDR3 sequences, with around 19% found just once. The input for sequencing was peripheral blood mononuclear cells (PBMCs), taken at new diagnosis, from a patient treated with antithyroid drugs. All receptors come from a female donor with Graves disease.

This clonotype has more than one count but fewer than ten. At one boundary the junction diverges from the germline segment, which might be a read error. V is TRBV6-1 and J is TRBJ2-3; TRBD1 or TRBD2 may be the D gene (6 bases each). This CDR3 has 14 amino acids. Per germline, CDR1 MNHNS and CDR2 SASEGT. In nucleotides, the CDR3 is TGTGCCAGCAGTACGGGGCGGGACACAGATGCGCAGTATTTT. Amino acids: CASSTGRDTDAQYF.

At least ten counts were recorded for this clonotype. The chain joins TRBV27 to TRBJ2-1; D is unclear. Trimming cost V 5 bases and J 0 bases, with 8 bases left between them. Looked up from germline, CDR1 is MNHEY and CDR2 is SMNVEV (reference sequence). The CDR3 has 14 residues. Here the CDR3 DNA reads TGTGCCAGCAGTCCCCATCCCTCCTACAATGAGCAGTTCTTC. Translation: CASSPHPSYNEQFF.

This clonotype was seen at least ten times. The chain carries TRBV12-3 or TRBV12-4 and TRBJ2-7, with TRBD1 matching over 8 bases. This CDR3 region has 15 residues. V was clipped by 6 bases and J by 6 bases; unmatched bases: 13. The CDR3, as DNA: TGTGCCAGCAGGAAAGGGACAGGTGGCCCGTCCGAGCAGTACTTC. This gives the protein CASRKGTGGPSEQYF.

This clonotype was recorded many times. The chain couples TRBV7-8 to TRBJ2-5; 11 nucleotides line up with TRBD2. The V and J ends lost 6 bases and 1 base, in that order; junction bases with no gene match: 4. In germline, CDR1 is SGHVS, CDR2 FQNEAQ. This CDR3 is 15 amino acids long. The CDR3 loop reads CASRRLAGTQETQYF. DNA of the CDR3: TGTGCCAGCAGACGACTAGCGGGGACCCAAGAGACCCAGTACTTC. Full variable domain (missing parts from reference TRBV7-8 and TRBJ2-5): GAGVSQSPRYKVAKRGQDVALRCDPISGHVSLFWYQQALGQGPEFLTYFQNEAQLDKSGLPSDRFFAERPEGSVSTLKIQRTQQEDSAVYLCASRRLAGTQETQYFGPGTRLLVL.

The sample holds many counts of this clonotype. The chain has TRBV6-1 and TRBJ1-5; D not certain. The germline CDR1 and CDR2 sequences are MNHNS and SASEGT. The V end lost 6 bases, the J end lost 2 bases, and 11 bases lay between the germline ends. This CDR3 is built from 14 residues. CDR3 in amino acids: CASRLRAGNQPQHF. The CDR3 region has the DNA TGTGCCAGCAGGCTGCGGGCGGGCAATCAGCCCCAGCATTTT.

This clonotype came up many times. The chain recombines TRBV4-2 with TRBJ2-3; a possible D gene is TRBD2 (5 bases). This CDR3 comprises 16 residues. V was shortened by 1 base and J by 4 bases, with 15 bases between the two germline ends. Germline V gene sequence: CDR1 LGHNA, CDR2 YNFKEQ. The CDR3 coding sequence is TGTGCCAGCAGCCAAGCTAACGCAGGAGGTCCAGATACGCAGTATTTT. Encoded protein: CASSQANAGGPDTQYF.

The genes are TRBV2 and TRBJ1-3; 8 bases align to TRBD1. The CDR3 is 19 amino acids. Losses at the gene ends were 4 bases for V and 0 bases for J; bases not matched to a gene: 14. Germline lookup yields CDR1 SNHLY and CDR2 FYNNEI. The CDR3 sequence: CASSVFPRRQGYSGNTIYF. CDR3 DNA sequence: TGTGCCAGCAGTGTTTTCCCCCGCCGACAGGGGTACTCTGGAAACACCATATATTTT.

This clonotype came up many times. The V call is TRBV6-1, the J call TRBJ1-5; D is perhaps TRBD1 (5 bases). With 6 bases removed from V and 6 bases from J, the gap between germline ends came to 15 bases. Germline V gene data show CDR1 as MNHNS and CDR2 as SASEGT. The CDR3 spans 14 residues. The CDR3, as DNA: TGTGCCAGCAGGGACGGGACGGGGGGTCAGCCCCAGCATTTT. It specifies CASRDGTGGQPQHF.

This clonotype was observed many times. This chain joins TRBV20-1 and TRBJ2-5; 8 nucleotides align to TRBD2. V shed 3 bases, J shed 5 bases, and the junction held 5 bases outside the gene matches. The germline gives CDR1 DFQATT, CDR2 SNEGSKA (reference sequence). This CDR3 spans 13 amino acids. CDR3 sequence: CSARETSAETQYF. CDR3 coding DNA: TGCAGTGCTAGGGAGACTAGCGCGGAGACCCAGTACTTC.

The sample holds many counts of this clonotype. The chain recombines TRBV28 with TRBJ2-2, with D possibly TRBD1 on 6 matching bases. Germline CDR1 and CDR2: MDHEN and SYDVKM. Trimming removed 6 bases at V and 3 bases at J, with 14 bases between. The CDR3 has 15 amino acids. The CDR3 DNA reads as TGTGCCAGCAGCCGAGGGGGAATGGACACCGGGGAGCTGTTTTTT. It translates to CASSRGGMDTGELFF.

The chain joins TRBV24-1 to TRBJ2-1; 7 nucleotides align to TRBD2. The trim removed 4 bases at V and 5 bases at J, leaving 10 bases unmatched. Germline V gene data show CDR1 as KGHDR and CDR2 as SFDVKD. The CDR3 runs to 16 residues. CDR3 nucleotides: TGTGCCACCAGTGAACCTGGACTAGGACGAAACAATGAGCAGTTCTTC. This translates into CATSEPGLGRNNEQFF.

In this sample, this clonotype turned up many times. V and J are TRBV11-1 and TRBJ2-3; 7 bases fit TRBD2. This CDR3 has 15 amino acids. Germline CDR1 SGHAT, CDR2 FQDESV (reference sequence). The V segment lost 5 bases and the J segment 0 bases; nucleotides outside the gene matches: 5. The chain's CDR3 is CASSRGTTSTDTQYF. The CDR3, as DNA: TGTGCCAGCAGCCGGGGGACTACTAGCACAGATACGCAGTATTTT.

This clonotype was counted between two and nine times. V is TRBV5-1 and J is TRBJ1-1; D perhaps matches TRBD1 (6 bases). The germline V gene encodes CDR1 SGHRS and CDR2 YFSETQ. The CDR3 totals 14 residues. V was pared by 0 bases and J by 4 bases, with 10 bases between. In nucleotides, the CDR3 is TGCGCCAGCAGCTTGGAGGGAGGGGGCACTGAAGCTTTCTTT. Encoded protein: CASSLEGGGTEAFF.

This clonotype was found many times. V gene TRBV2 combines with J gene TRBJ2-7, with D possibly TRBD2 on 5 matching bases. CDR3 size: 15 residues. V lost 4 bases and J 2 bases, leaving 15 bases between the germline ends. Germline V gene data show CDR1 as SNHLY and CDR2 as FYNNEI. CDR3 nucleotides: TGTGCCAGCAGTGTTACATCCGGGATGACCTACGAGCAGTACTTC. Translation gives CASSVTSGMTYEQYF.

This clonotype appeared many times. An end of the junction differs from the germline gene, which may be a read error. The chain recombines TRBV20-1 with TRBJ1-5, with TRBD1 as a possible D gene (5 bases). The CDR3 is 12 amino acids. Per the germline V gene, CDR1 is DFQATT and CDR2 is SNEGSKA (reference sequence). This CDR3 reads CSARAGNLPQHF. Here the CDR3 DNA reads TGCAGTGCTAGAGCAGGGAATCTGCCCCAGCATTTT.

This clonotype was seen ten or more times. The chain joins TRBV7-3 to TRBJ2-7, with 10 bases that match TRBD2. V lost 5 bases and J lost 7; bases outside the gene matches: 11. The CDR3 totals 15 residues. Germline V lookup: CDR1 SGHTA, CDR2 FQGTGA. Here the CDR3 DNA reads TGTGCCAGCAGCCAATCTAGCGGGAGCCTAGGTGAGCAGTACTTC. It specifies CASSQSSGSLGEQYF.